This T cell receptor (beta chain) was recovered during a study of cytomegalovirus exposure and HLA in healthy donors. V shed 7 bases and J 6 bases; nucleotides not matched to a gene: 10. The CDR3 has 14 amino acids. The germline V gene encodes CDR1 SGHRS and CDR2 YFSETQ. The PCR made use of 60 Vbeta and 13 Jbeta primers. Generated by immunoSEQ multiplex PCR, the TCRdb table keeps only in-frame clones and is missing some. The sample comprises approximately 150,000 clones, 68% of which are singletons, and less than 1.5% rests with the top ten. This receptor was obtained from a man aged 45-60 years in good health and CMV-seronegative. Material for sequencing was PBMCs. This chain uses TRBV5-1 with TRBJ1-5; 7 bases are shared with TRBD1. This CDR3 is CASLGGQNLQPQHF. The CDR3 bases are TGCGCCAGCCTCGGGGGACAGAACCTTCAGCCCCAGCATTTT.